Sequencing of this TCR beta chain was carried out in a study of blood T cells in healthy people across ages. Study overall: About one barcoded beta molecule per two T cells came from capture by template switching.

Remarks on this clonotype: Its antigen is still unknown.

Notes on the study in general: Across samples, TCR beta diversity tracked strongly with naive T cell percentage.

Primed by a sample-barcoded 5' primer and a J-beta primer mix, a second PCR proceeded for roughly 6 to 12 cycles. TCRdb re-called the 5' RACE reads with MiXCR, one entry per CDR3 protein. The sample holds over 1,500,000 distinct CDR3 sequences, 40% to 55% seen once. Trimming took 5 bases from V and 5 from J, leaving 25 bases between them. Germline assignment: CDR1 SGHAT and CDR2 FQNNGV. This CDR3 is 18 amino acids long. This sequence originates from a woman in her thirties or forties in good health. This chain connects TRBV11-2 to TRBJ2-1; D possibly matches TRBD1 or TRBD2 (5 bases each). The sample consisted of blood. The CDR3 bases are TGTGCCAGCAGCCAAGGGGATGTGATCGGGCGGGTCCACAATGAGCAGTTCTTC. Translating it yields CASSQGDVIGRVHNEQFF.